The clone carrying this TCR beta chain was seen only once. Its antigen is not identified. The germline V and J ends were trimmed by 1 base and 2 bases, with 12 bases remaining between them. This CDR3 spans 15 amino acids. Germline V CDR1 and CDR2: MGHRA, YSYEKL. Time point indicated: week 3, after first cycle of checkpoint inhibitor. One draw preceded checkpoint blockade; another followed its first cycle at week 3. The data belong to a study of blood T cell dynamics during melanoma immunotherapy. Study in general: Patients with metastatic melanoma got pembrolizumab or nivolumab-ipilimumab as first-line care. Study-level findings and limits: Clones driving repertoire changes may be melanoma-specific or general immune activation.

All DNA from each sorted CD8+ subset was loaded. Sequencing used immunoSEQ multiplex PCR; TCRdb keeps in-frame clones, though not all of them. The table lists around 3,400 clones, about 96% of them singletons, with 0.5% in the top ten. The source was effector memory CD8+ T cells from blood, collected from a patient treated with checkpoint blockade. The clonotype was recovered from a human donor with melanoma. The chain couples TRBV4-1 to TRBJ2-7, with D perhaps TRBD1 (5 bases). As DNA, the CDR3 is TGCGCCAGCAGCCAAGCGGCAGGGATCGCCTACGAGCAGTACTTC. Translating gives CASSQAAGIAYEQYF.